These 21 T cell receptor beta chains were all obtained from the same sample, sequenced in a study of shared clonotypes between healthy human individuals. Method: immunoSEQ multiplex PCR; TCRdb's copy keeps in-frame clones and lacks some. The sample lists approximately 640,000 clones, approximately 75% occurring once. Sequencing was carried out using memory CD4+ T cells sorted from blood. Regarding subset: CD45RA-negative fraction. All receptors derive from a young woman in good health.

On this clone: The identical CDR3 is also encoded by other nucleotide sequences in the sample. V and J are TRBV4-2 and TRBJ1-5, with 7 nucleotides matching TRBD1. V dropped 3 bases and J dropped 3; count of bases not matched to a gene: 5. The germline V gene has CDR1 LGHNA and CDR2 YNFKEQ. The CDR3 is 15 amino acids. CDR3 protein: CASSQIDRDNQPQHF. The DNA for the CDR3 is TGTGCCAGCAGCCAGATAGACAGGGACAATCAGCCCCAGCATTTT.

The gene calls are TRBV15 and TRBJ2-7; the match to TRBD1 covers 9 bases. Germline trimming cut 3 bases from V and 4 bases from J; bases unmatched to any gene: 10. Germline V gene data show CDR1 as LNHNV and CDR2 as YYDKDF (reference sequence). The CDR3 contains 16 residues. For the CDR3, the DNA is TGTGCCACCAGCAGCGAAACCCGGGACAGGGCTTACGAGCAGTACTTC. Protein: CATSSETRDRAYEQYF.

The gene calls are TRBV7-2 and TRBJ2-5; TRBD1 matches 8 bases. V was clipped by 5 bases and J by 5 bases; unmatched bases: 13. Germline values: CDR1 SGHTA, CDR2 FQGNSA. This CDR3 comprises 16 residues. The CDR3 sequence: CASSKDEDRGLETQYF. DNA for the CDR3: TGTGCCAGCAGCAAAGATGAAGACAGGGGTTTGGAGACCCAGTACTTC.

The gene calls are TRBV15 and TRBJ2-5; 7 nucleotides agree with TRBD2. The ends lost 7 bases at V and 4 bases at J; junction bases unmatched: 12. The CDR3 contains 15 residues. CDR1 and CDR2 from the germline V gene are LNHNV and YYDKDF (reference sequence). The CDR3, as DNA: TGTGCCACCATCAAGGGTGGGAGGGCCTCAGAGACCCAGTACTTC. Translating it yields CATIKGGRASETQYF.

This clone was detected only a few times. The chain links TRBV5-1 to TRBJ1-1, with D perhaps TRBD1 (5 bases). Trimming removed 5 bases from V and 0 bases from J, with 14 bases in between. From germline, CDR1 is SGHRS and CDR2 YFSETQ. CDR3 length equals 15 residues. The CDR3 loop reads CASRQGAELNTEAFF. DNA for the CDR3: TGCGCCAGCAGACAAGGGGCAGAGTTGAACACTGAAGCTTTCTTT.

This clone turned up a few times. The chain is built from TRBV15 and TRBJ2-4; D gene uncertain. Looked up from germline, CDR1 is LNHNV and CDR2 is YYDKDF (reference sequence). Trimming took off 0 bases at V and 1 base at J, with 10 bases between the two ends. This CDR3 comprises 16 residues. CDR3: CATSRDKVLAKNIQYF. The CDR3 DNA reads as TGTGCCACCAGCAGAGATAAAGTGCTGGCCAAAAACATTCAGTACTTC.

The CDR3 is CSGGALNYGYTF. CDR3 bases: TGCAGCGGCGGGGCGCTTAACTATGGCTACACCTTC. This chain links TRBV29-1 with TRBJ1-2; a possible D gene is TRBD1 (5 bases). This CDR3 is 12 amino acids long. Looked up from germline, CDR1 is SQVTM and CDR2 is ANQGSEA. Trimming stripped 7 bases from V and 1 base from J, with 10 bases between.

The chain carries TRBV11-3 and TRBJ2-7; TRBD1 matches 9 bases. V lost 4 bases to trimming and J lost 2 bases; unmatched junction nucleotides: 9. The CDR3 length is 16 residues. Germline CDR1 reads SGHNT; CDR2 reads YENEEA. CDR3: CASSSILTGGTYEQYF. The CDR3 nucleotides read TGTGCCAGCAGCTCAATCCTGACAGGGGGTACCTACGAGCAGTACTTC.

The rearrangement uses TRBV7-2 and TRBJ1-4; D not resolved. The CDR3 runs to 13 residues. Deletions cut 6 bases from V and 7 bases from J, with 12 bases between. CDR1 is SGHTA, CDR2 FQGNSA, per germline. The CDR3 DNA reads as TGTGCCAGCAGATTGACGGGGAGTGAAAAACTGTTTTTT. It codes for CASRLTGSEKLFF.

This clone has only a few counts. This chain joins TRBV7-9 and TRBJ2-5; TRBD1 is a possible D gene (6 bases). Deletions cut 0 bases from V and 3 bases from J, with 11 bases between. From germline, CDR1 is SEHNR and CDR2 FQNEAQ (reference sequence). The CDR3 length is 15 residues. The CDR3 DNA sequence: TGTGCCAGCAGCTTAGCAAGTGGACAGAAAGAGACCCAGTACTTC. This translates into CASSLASGQKETQYF.

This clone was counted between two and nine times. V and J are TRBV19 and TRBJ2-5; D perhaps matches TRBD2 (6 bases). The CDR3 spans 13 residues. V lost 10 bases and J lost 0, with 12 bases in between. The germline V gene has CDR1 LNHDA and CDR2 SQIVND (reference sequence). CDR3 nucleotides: TGTGCCACGAGAGGAGGGAACCAAGAGACCCAGTACTTC. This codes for CATRGGNQETQYF.

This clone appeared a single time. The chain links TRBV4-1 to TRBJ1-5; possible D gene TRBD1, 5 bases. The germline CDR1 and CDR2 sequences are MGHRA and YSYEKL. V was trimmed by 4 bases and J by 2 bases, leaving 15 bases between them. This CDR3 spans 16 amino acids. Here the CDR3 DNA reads TGCGCCAGCAGCCCGACCACAGGTTTCGGCAATCAGCCCCAGCATTTT. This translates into CASSPTTGFGNQPQHF.

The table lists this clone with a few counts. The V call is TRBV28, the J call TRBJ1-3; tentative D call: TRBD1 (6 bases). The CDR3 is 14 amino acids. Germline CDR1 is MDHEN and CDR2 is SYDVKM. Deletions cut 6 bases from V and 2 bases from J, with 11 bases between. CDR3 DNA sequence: TGTGCCAGCAGATTCGGGGGCGCTGGAAACACCATATATTTT. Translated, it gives CASRFGGAGNTIYF.

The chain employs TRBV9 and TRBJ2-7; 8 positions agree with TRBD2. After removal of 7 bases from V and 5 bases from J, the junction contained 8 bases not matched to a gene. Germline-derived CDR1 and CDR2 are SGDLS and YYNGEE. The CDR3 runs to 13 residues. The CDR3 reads CASSGGGVHEQYF. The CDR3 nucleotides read TGTGCCAGCTCCGGGGGGGGCGTGCACGAGCAGTACTTC.

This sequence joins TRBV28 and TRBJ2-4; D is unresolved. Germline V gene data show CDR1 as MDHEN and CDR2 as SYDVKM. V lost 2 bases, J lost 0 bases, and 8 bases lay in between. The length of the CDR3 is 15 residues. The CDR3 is CASSLKGLAKNIQYF. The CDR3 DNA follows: TGTGCCAGCAGTTTAAAAGGTTTAGCCAAAAACATTCAGTACTTC.

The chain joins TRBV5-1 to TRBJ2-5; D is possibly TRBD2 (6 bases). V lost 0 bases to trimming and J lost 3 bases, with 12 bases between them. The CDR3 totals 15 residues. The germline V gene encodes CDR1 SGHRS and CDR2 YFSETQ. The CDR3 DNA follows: TGCGCCAGCAGCTTGGTTGGTAGCGGAGAAGAGACCCAGTACTTC. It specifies CASSLVGSGEETQYF.

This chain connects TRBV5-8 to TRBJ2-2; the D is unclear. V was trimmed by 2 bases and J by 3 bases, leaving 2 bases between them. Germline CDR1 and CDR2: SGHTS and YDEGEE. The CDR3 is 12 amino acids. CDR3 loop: CASSLYTGELFF. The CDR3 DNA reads TGTGCCAGCAGCTTATACACCGGGGAGCTGTTTTTT.

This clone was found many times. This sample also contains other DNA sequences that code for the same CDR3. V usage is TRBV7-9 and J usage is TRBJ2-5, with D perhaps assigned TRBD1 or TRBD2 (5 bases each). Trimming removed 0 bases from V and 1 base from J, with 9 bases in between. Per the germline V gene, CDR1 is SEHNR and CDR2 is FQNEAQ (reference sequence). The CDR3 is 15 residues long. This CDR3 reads CASSLALGTQETQYF. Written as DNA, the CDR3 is TGTGCCAGCAGCTTAGCGCTGGGGACCCAAGAGACCCAGTACTTC.

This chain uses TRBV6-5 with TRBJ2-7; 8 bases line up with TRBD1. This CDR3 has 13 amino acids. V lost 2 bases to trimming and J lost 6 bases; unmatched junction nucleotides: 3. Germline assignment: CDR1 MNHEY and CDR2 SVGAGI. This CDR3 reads CASSYKQGGEQYF. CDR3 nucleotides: TGTGCCAGCAGTTACAAACAGGGGGGCGAGCAGTACTTC.

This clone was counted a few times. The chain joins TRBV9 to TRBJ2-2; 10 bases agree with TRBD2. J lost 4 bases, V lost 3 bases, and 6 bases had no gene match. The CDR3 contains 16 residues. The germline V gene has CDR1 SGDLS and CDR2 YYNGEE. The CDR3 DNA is TGTGCCAGCAGCGCAGTGGGGACTAGCGTCACCGGGGAGCTGTTTTTT. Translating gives CASSAVGTSVTGELFF.

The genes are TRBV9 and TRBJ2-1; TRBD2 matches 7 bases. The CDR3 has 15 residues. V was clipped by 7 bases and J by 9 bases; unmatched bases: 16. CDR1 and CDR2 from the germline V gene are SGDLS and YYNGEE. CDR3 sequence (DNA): TGTGCCAGCTCATCCGGGACTATAGGAATTGGTGAGCAGTTCTTC. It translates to CASSSGTIGIGEQFF.